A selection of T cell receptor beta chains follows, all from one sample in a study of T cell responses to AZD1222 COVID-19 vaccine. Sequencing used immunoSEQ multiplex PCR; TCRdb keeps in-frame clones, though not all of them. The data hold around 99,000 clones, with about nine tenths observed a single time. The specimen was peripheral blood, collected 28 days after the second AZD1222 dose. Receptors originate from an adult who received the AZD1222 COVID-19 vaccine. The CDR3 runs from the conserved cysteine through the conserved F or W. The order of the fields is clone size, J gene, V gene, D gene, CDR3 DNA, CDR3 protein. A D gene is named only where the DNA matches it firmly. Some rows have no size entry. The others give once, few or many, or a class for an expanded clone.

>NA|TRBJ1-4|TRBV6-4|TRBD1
TGTGCCAGCAGTAATACAGGGGGCGAGGAAAAACTGTTTTTT
CASSNTGGEEKLFF
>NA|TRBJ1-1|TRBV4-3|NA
TGCGCCAGCAGCCAAGAATTTCTGAGGAACACTGAAGCTTTCTTT
CASSQEFLRNTEAFF
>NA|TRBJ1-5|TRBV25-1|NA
TGTGCCAGCAGCCAGACAGAAAATCAGCCCCAGCATTTT
CASSQTENQPQHF
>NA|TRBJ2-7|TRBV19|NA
TGTGCCAGTAGTAGACATAGCCTCTACGAGCAGTACTTC
CASSRHSLYEQYF
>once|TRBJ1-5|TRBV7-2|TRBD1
TGTGCCAGCAGCCCGGGACAGTATCAGCCCCAGCATTTT
CASSPGQYQPQHF
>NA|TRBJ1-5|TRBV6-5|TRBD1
TGTGCCAGCAGCGGGGACAGGGCTAGCCAGCCCCAGCATTTT
CASSGDRASQPQHF
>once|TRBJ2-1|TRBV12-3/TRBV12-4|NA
TGTGCCAGCCGGGATCCAATCAATGAGCAGTTCTTC
CASRDPINEQFF
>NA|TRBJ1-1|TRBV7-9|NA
TGTGCCAGCAGTCTTACCGTGGACACTGAAGCTTTCTTT
CASSLTVDTEAFF
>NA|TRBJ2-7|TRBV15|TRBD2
TGTGCCACCAGCAGAGAACTAGCGGGAGGAGGAAGCGAGCAGTACTTC
CATSRELAGGGSEQYF
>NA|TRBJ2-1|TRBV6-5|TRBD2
TGTGCCAGCAGTTACGGGGGGGATTACAATGAGCAGTTCTTC
CASSYGGDYNEQFF
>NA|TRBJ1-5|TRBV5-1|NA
TGCGCCAGCAGCTACGACGGTTATAGCAATCAGCCCCAGCATTTT
CASSYDGYSNQPQHF
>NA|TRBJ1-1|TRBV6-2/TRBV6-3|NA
TGTGCCAGCAGTTACTCGGTCTGGGATCCCACCAACACTGAAGCTTTCTTT
CASSYSVWDPTNTEAFF
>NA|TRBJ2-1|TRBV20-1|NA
TGCAGTGCCTACAATGAGCAGTTCTTC
CSAYNEQFF
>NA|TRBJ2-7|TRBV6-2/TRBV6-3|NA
TGTGCCAGCAGTTACTCCGGGGATAGCTCCTACGAGCAGTACTTC
CASSYSGDSSYEQYF
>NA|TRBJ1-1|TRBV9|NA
TGTGCCAGCAGCCCTCAGACAGGAATGAACACTGAAGCTTTCTTT
CASSPQTGMNTEAFF
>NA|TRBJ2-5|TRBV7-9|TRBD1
TGTGCCAGCAGCCTACGGACAGGCAGGGAGACCCAGTACTTC
CASSLRTGRETQYF
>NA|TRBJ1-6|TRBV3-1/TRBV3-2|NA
TGTGCCAGCAGCCAAGATCCAGTTTTTAATTCACCTCTCCACTTT
CASSQDPVFNSPLHF
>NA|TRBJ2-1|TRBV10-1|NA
TGCGCCAGCAGTGAGGGGTACAATGAGCAGTTCTTC
CASSEGYNEQFF
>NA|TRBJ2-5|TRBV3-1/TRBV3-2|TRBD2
TGTGCCAGCAGCCAAGGGGGCGGGAGGGTAGGAGAGACCCAGTACTTC
CASSQGGGRVGETQYF
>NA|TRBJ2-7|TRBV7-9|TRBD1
TGTGCCAGCAGCTCAGACAGGGGGATCCACGAGCAGTACTTC
CASSSDRGIHEQYF